These 15 T cell receptor beta chains originate from one sample sequenced in a study of blood T cells in healthy people across ages. A second about 6 to 11 cycle PCR used barcoded and J-beta primers. Via MiXCR, TCRdb re-called the 5' RACE reads, giving one row per CDR3 protein. The sample holds more than 900,000 distinct CDR3 sequences, around 29% seen once. These data were also reused for a study on T cells of mothers and their children.

Sample: blood. Receptor source: a woman between 40 and 50 years old in good health.

J is TRBJ2-7 and V is TRBV28, with 8 bases identical to TRBD2. The V gene's germline CDR1 is MDHEN and CDR2 SYDVKM. The CDR3 is 13 amino acids. Losses at the gene ends were 8 bases for V and 3 bases for J; bases not matched to a gene: 6. The CDR3 DNA sequence: TGTGCCAGCGCATCGGCGGGGGGCTACGAGCAGTACTTC. It yields the protein CASASAGGYEQYF.

This clonotype was counted only a few times. The chain employs TRBV7-9 and TRBJ2-7, with D possibly being TRBD1 or TRBD2 (5 bases each). Trimming left V 2 bases short and J 2 bases short, with 16 bases between. CDR1 and CDR2 from the germline V gene are SEHNR and FQNEAQ (reference sequence). The CDR3 runs to 16 residues. The chain's CDR3 is CASSLNGGRNPYEQYF. The DNA of the CDR3 is TGTGCCAGCAGCTTAAATGGGGGTCGGAACCCCTACGAGCAGTACTTC.

Only a few counts were recorded for this clonotype. The V gene is TRBV15, the J gene TRBJ1-6; no clear D. Per the germline V gene, CDR1 is LNHNV and CDR2 is YYDKDF (reference sequence). The CDR3 consists of 14 residues. V shed 0 bases and J shed 7 bases, with 7 bases lying between them. This CDR3 is CATSREGWNSPLHF. The DNA of the CDR3 is TGTGCCACCAGCAGAGAAGGGTGGAATTCACCCCTCCACTTT.

CDR3 bases: TGCGCCAGCAGCCTGGAGGGACTAGCGAGCCGAGAGCAGTACTTC. Protein sequence: CASSLEGLASREQYF. The chain uses TRBV5-1 and TRBJ2-7; 10 bases fit TRBD2. Germline values: CDR1 SGHRS, CDR2 YFSETQ. The V gene end was trimmed by 4 bases and the J gene end by 7 bases; junction bases not matched to a gene: 11. This CDR3 is built from 15 residues.

There are many counts of this clonotype. The chain is built from TRBV7-9 and TRBJ2-7; D is uncertain. Germline V lookup: CDR1 SEHNR, CDR2 FQNEAQ (reference sequence). V shed 1 base and J shed 6 bases, with 7 bases lying between them. This CDR3 spans 12 amino acids. The CDR3 DNA reads as TGTGCCAGCAGCTTAGGGCTGAGCGAGCAGTACTTC. Translation gives CASSLGLSEQYF.

This clonotype was counted only a few times. At one end the junction does not follow the germline gene, possibly because of a read error. V gene TRBV7-2 combines with J gene TRBJ2-5; TRBD1 aligns across 8 bases. The CDR3 runs 15 residues. Germline V CDR1 and CDR2: SGHTA, FQGNSA. The CDR3 here is CASSRTGPSRETRYF. The CDR3 nucleotides read TGTGCCAGCAGTAGGACAGGGCCGTCGAGAGAGACCCGGTACTTC.

Details on this clonotype: A single base separates this from a much larger clone, so it may be a read error. The chain employs TRBV4-3 and TRBJ1-6; 10 positions match TRBD1. The CDR3 totals 16 residues. CDR1 and CDR2 from the germline V gene are LGHNA and YSLEER. The CDR3 loop is CAGSRDGQGDNSPLHF. The CDR3 region has the DNA TGCGCCGGCAGCCGAGACGGACAGGGGGATAATTCACCCCTCCACTTT.

At least ten counts were recorded for this clonotype. The CDR3 region is CASSLEGGYEQYF. DNA for the CDR3: TGCGCCAGCAGCTTAGAGGGCGGCTACGAGCAGTACTTC. The chain recombines TRBV5-1 with TRBJ2-7, with D tentatively TRBD2 (5 bases). Trimming took off 2 bases at V and 3 bases at J, with 9 bases between the two ends. The CDR3 length is 13 residues. Germline CDR1 and CDR2: SGHRS and YFSETQ.

The V call is TRBV12-3 or TRBV12-4, the J call TRBJ2-7, with TRBD2 matching over 12 bases. Trimming removed 4 bases from V and 4 bases from J; junction bases left unmatched: 5. The CDR3 consists of 15 residues. CDR3 sequence (DNA): TGTGCCAGCAGTTCGACTAGCGGGAGCGGGTACGAGCAGTACTTC. Its translation is CASSSTSGSGYEQYF.

V and J are TRBV18 and TRBJ1-5; 8 bases are a match to TRBD1. CDR3 length equals 17 residues. The germline CDR1 and CDR2 sequences are KGHSH and LQKENI. Germline trimming cut 2 bases from V and 3 bases from J; bases unmatched to any gene: 9. The CDR3 protein is CASSPSRQGAFNQPQHF. The CDR3 DNA reads TGTGCCAGCTCACCATCCCGGCAGGGGGCTTTCAATCAGCCCCAGCATTTT.

This clonotype was picked up one time. Being one base from a much bigger clone, this may be a read error. As the CDR3 is not closed by the conserved phenylalanine or tryptophan, this likely results from a read error. This chain connects TRBV9 to TRBJ2-7; the D is unclear. The last part of the DNA fits TRBJ2-5 better; the J call may be wrong. Germline V lookup: CDR1 SGDLS, CDR2 YYNGEE. The CDR3 length is 12 residues. CDR3 bases: TGTGCCAGCAGCGGAGCCCAAGAGACCCAGTACTGC. It encodes CASSGAQETQYC.

The chain couples TRBV9 to TRBJ1-1; possible D gene TRBD1, 5 bases. The length of the CDR3 is 13 residues. In germline, CDR1 is SGDLS, CDR2 YYNGEE. V was pared by 4 bases and J by 4 bases, with 11 bases between. The CDR3 sequence is CASSRRVGTEAFF. The DNA for the CDR3 is TGTGCCAGCAGCCGCAGGGTCGGCACTGAAGCTTTCTTT.

V gene TRBV7-9 combines with J gene TRBJ1-2; the match to TRBD1 covers 8 bases. V shed 2 bases and J 6 bases; nucleotides not matched to a gene: 11. Germline loops: CDR1 SEHNR, CDR2 FQNEAQ (reference sequence). The CDR3 extends over 16 amino acids. The CDR3 nucleotides are TGTGCCAGCAGCTTATGGTACAAGGGACAGGCAGATGGCTACACCTTC. It specifies CASSLWYKGQADGYTF.

The genes are TRBV10-3 and TRBJ2-7; D remains ambiguous. The CDR3 is made up of 15 amino acids. V lost 3 bases and J 1 base, leaving 13 bases between the germline ends. Germline V gene data show CDR1 as ENHRY and CDR2 as SYGVKD. CDR3 loop: CAISDLDWYSYEQYF. The CDR3 DNA sequence: TGTGCCATCAGTGACTTAGACTGGTATTCCTACGAGCAGTACTTC.

About this clonotype: A much larger clone lies a single base off, so this may be a read error. The chain uses TRBV20-1 and TRBJ2-4; D ambiguous. The last part of the DNA fits TRBJ2-7 better; the J call may be wrong. CDR1 and CDR2 from the germline V gene are DFQATT and SNEGSKA (reference sequence). The CDR3 has 9 amino acids. CDR3 loop: CSARYEQYF. The CDR3 DNA sequence: TGCAGTGCTAGGTACGAGCAGTACTTC.